A selection of T cell receptor beta chains follows, all from one sample in a study of synovial regulatory T cells in juvenile arthritis. Using immunoSEQ multiplex PCR, the repertoire was profiled, and TCRdb retains in-frame clones only, with some absent. The sample table sets out around 850 clones. The sequenced material came from Treg cells from blood. These receptors originate from a donor younger than 30 with juvenile idiopathic arthritis. CDR3s include the opening cysteine and the closing phenylalanine or tryptophan. Fields, in order: CDR3 protein, J gene, V gene, clone size. Clone sizes are given selectively: once, few, many, or a class where the clone is expanded.

cdr3_aa: CASSLHTGGFTPGLAGAEQYF
j_call: TRBJ2-7
v_call: TRBV5-1
clone_size: .

cdr3_aa: CAWSPTSGGANEQFF
j_call: TRBJ2-1
v_call: TRBV30
clone_size: .

cdr3_aa: CASSSRQLGIYEQYF
j_call: TRBJ2-7
v_call: TRBV27
clone_size: medium-sized

cdr3_aa: CASSPGLLNEQFF
j_call: TRBJ2-1
v_call: TRBV11-1
clone_size: medium-sized

cdr3_aa: CASSQRAGISTDTQYF
j_call: TRBJ2-3
v_call: TRBV4-1
clone_size: medium-sized

cdr3_aa: CASSALGYGEFYGYTF
j_call: TRBJ1-2
v_call: TRBV7-3
clone_size: medium-sized

cdr3_aa: CASRQGVLDTGELFF
j_call: TRBJ2-2
v_call: TRBV6-4
clone_size: large

cdr3_aa: CASSLLTSGSSYEQYF
j_call: TRBJ2-7
v_call: TRBV18
clone_size: large

cdr3_aa: CASSQFDYQKETQYF
j_call: TRBJ2-5
v_call: TRBV4-2
clone_size: medium-sized

cdr3_aa: CASSQGRLTGGRGNAIYF
j_call: TRBJ1-3
v_call: TRBV4-1
clone_size: medium-sized

cdr3_aa: CASSSGQGLPTNEKLFF
j_call: TRBJ1-4
v_call: TRBV11-2
clone_size: large

cdr3_aa: CASSVGSGAISSYNEQFF
j_call: TRBJ2-1
v_call: TRBV9
clone_size: .

cdr3_aa: CASSLTGVSGEQYF
j_call: TRBJ2-7
v_call: TRBV10-2
clone_size: medium-sized

cdr3_aa: CASSSGQGAYEQYF
j_call: TRBJ2-7
v_call: TRBV10-1
clone_size: large

cdr3_aa: CASSLDGPGGTYNEQFF
j_call: TRBJ2-1
v_call: TRBV5-6
clone_size: .

cdr3_aa: CASSQKLAGTSLYNEQFF
j_call: TRBJ2-1
v_call: TRBV4-1
clone_size: medium-sized

cdr3_aa: CASRYGQNTEAFF
j_call: TRBJ1-1
v_call: TRBV2
clone_size: large

cdr3_aa: CASSLVGGPWETQYF
j_call: TRBJ2-5
v_call: TRBV5-6
clone_size: medium-sized

cdr3_aa: CASSLVGLRSEQYF
j_call: TRBJ2-7
v_call: TRBV7-2
clone_size: medium-sized

cdr3_aa: CASSYAEGDTEAFF
j_call: TRBJ1-1
v_call: TRBV6-5
clone_size: large

cdr3_aa: CSVGQGTPYGYTF
j_call: TRBJ1-2
v_call: TRBV29-1
clone_size: .

cdr3_aa: CASSLTSSSADTQYF
j_call: TRBJ2-3
v_call: TRBV19
clone_size: medium-sized

cdr3_aa: CSAREETQYF
j_call: TRBJ2-5
v_call: TRBV20-1
clone_size: medium-sized

cdr3_aa: CASSRDRADTQYF
j_call: TRBJ2-3
v_call: TRBV9
clone_size: medium-sized

cdr3_aa: CAGSGTADEKLFF
j_call: TRBJ1-4
v_call: TRBV2
clone_size: large

cdr3_aa: CASRGSAPTDTQYF
j_call: TRBJ2-3
v_call: TRBV5-1
clone_size: medium-sized

cdr3_aa: CASSYSISYGYTF
j_call: TRBJ1-2
v_call: TRBV6-5
clone_size: .

cdr3_aa: CAWSRGRTNEKLFF
j_call: TRBJ1-4
v_call: TRBV30
clone_size: .